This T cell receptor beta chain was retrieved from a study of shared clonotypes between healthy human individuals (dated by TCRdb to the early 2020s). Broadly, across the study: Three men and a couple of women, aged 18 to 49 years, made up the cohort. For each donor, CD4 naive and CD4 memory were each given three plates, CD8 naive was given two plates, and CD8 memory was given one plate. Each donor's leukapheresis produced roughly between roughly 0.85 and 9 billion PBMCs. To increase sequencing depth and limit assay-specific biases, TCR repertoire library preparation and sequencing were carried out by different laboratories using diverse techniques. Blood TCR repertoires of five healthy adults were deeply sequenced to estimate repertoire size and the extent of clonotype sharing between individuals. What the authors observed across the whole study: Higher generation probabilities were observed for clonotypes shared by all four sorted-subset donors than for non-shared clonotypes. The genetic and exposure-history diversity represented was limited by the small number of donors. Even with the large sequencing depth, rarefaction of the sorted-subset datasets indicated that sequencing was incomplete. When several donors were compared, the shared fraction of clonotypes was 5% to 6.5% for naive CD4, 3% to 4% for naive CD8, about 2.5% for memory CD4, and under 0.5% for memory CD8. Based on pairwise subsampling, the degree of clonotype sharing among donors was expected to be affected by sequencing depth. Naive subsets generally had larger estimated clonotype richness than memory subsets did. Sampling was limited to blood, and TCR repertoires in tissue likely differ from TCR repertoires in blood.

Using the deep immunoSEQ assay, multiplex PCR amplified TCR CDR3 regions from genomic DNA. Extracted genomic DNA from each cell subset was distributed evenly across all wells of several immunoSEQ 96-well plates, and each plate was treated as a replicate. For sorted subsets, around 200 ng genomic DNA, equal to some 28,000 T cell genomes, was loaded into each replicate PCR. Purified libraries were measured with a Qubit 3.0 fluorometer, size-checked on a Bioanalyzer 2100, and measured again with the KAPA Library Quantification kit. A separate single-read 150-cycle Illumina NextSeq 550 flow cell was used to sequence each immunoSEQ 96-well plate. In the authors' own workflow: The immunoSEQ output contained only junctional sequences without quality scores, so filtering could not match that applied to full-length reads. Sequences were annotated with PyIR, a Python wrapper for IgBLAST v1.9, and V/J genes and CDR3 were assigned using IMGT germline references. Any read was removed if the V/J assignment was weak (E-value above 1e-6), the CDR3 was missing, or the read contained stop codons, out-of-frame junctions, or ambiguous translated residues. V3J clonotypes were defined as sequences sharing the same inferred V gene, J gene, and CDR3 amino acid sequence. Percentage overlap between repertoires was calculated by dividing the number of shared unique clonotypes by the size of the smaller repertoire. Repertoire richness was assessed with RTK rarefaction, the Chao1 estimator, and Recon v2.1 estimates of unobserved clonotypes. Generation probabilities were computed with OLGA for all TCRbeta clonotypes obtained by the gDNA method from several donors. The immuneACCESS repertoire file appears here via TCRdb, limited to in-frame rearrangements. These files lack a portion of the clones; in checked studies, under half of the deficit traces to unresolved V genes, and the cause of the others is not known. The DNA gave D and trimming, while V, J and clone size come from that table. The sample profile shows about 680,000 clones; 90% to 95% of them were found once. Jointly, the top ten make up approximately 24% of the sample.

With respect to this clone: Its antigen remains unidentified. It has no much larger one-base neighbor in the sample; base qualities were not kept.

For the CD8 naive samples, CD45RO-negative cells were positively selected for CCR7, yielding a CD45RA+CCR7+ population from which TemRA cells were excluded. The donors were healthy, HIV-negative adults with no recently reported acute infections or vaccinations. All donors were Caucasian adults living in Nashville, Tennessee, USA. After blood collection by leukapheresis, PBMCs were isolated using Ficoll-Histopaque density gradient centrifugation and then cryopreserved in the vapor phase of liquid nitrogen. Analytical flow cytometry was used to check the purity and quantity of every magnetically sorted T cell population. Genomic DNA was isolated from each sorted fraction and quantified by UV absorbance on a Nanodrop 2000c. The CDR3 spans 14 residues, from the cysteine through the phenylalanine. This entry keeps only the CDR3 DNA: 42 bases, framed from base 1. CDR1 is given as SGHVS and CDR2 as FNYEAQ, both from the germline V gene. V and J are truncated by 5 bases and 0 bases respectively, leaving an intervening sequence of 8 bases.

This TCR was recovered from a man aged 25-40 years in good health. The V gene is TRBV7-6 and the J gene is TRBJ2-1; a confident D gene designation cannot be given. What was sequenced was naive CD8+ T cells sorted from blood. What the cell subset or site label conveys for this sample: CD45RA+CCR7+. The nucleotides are TGTGCCAGCAGCCCGGCCCTCTCCTACAATGAGCAGTTCTTC. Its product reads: CASSPALSYNEQFF.